These 22 T cell receptor beta chains came from one sample sequenced in a study of T-cell reconstitution after alpha-beta-depleted transplantation in children. As it was prepared, the TCRbeta library received unique molecular identifiers. TCRdb reprocessed the PCR reads via MiXCR and lists one record per CDR3 protein. There are 600,000 or so distinct CDR3 sequences in the sample; 23% occur only once, and roughly an eighth lies in the top ten. The sample was PBMCs, mostly from graft donor cells, taken 360 days after TCRalphabeta/CD19-depleted stem cell transplant. Receptors were obtained from a boy under two years old who had a stem cell transplant for acute myeloid leukemia, so the T cells may come from the graft donor.

On this clonotype: A junction end diverges from the germline sequence, so it may reflect a read error. The chain employs TRBV28 and TRBJ2-1; 7 nucleotides line up with TRBD2. The CDR3 extends over 15 amino acids. Germline assignment: CDR1 MDHEN and CDR2 SYDVKM. The DNA of the CDR3 is TGTGCCAGCAGTTTAGGCGCCATACACGGGGGGAGGAAGGTCTTC. This encodes CASSLGAIHGGRKVF.

Only a few counts were recorded for this clonotype. CDR3 loop: CSVDRDRANYGYTF. CDR3 nucleotides: TGCAGCGTTGACAGGGACAGGGCTAACTATGGCTACACCTTC. The V gene is TRBV29-1, the J gene TRBJ1-2; 9 bases agree with TRBD1. V shed 3 bases, J shed 0 bases, and the junction held 2 bases outside the gene matches. This CDR3 is 14 amino acids long. CDR1 and CDR2 (germline): SQVTM, ANQGSEA. Looking up the rest from reference TRBV29-1 and TRBJ1-2 gives the full variable domain: SAVISQKPSRDICQRGTSLTIQCQVDSQVTMMFWYRQQPGQSLTLIATANQGSEATYESGFVIDKFPISRPNLTFSTLTVSNMSPEDSSIYLCSVDRDRANYGYTFGSGTRLTVV.

The sample holds a few counts of this clonotype. The genes are TRBV12-3 or TRBV12-4 and TRBJ1-2; D is unclear. V shed 6 bases and J shed 5 bases, with 16 bases lying between them. The CDR3 is 14 residues long. The CDR3 sequence is CASSPGITGYGYTF. The CDR3, as DNA: TGTGCCAGCAGCCCCGGGATCACCGGGTATGGCTACACCTTC.

In this sample, this clonotype turned up many times. The chain carries TRBV5-1 and TRBJ2-5, with TRBD2 as a possible D gene (5 bases). Germline CDR1 is SGHRS and CDR2 is YFSETQ. The V end was cut by 0 bases, the J end by 4 bases, with 13 bases between. This CDR3 contains 15 residues. CDR3: CASSLDWEWGETQYF. For the CDR3, the DNA is TGCGCCAGCAGCTTGGACTGGGAGTGGGGAGAGACCCAGTACTTC.

The chain joins TRBV9 to TRBJ2-5; tentatively, D is TRBD1 or TRBD2 (5 bases each). The V gene lost 3 bases and the J gene lost 1 base, with 10 bases spanning the gap. The germline V gene has CDR1 SGDLS and CDR2 YYNGEE. This CDR3 contains 14 residues. CDR3 sequence: CASSGGPIQETQYF. CDR3 sequence (DNA): TGTGCCAGCAGCGGGGGACCTATCCAAGAGACCCAGTACTTC.

The chain uses TRBV5-1 and TRBJ2-2; maybe TRBD1 (5 bases). This CDR3 is built from 16 residues. Per germline, CDR1 SGHRS and CDR2 YFSETQ. V shed 2 bases and J shed 4 bases, with 15 bases lying between them. The chain's CDR3 is CASSFSGPQFTGELFF. In nucleotides, the CDR3 is TGCGCCAGCAGCTTTTCAGGGCCACAATTCACCGGGGAGCTGTTTTTT.

The V gene is TRBV30, the J gene TRBJ2-1; TRBD2 aligns across 7 bases. The CDR3 consists of 13 residues. Germline trimming cut 5 bases from V and 3 bases from J; bases unmatched to any gene: 4. CDR1 and CDR2 (germline): GTSNPN, SVGIG (reference sequence). The CDR3 protein is CAWGAGIYNEQFF. DNA for the CDR3: TGTGCCTGGGGAGCGGGGATCTACAATGAGCAGTTCTTC.

The chain uses TRBV14 and TRBJ2-7, with unresolved D. This CDR3 contains 14 residues. Between the trimmed V and J ends, which lost 4 bases and 3 bases, there was a span of 13 bases. Germline V lookup: CDR1 SGHDN, CDR2 FVKESK. CDR3 loop: CASSPGHICYEQYV. CDR3 sequence (DNA): TGTGCCAGCAGCCCTGGGCACATCTGCTACGAGCAGTACGTC.

This clonotype was recorded at least ten times. The V call is TRBV6-5, the J call TRBJ1-1; D perhaps matches TRBD1 (6 bases). Germline V lookup: CDR1 MNHEY, CDR2 SVGAGI. This CDR3 has 16 residues. Trimming stripped 3 bases from V and 3 bases from J, with 17 bases between. The CDR3 DNA is TGTGCCAGCAGTTATCTCCCACAGGGTAGGGACACTGAAGCTTTCTTT. Residues: CASSYLPQGRDTEAFF.

This rearrangement joins TRBV29-1 to TRBJ2-7, with a tentative D call TRBD1 (6 bases). V was clipped by 4 bases and J by 0 bases, with 19 bases between them. The CDR3 is 16 amino acids. Germline V lookup: CDR1 SQVTM, CDR2 ANQGSEA. CDR3 loop: CSVAGRGTASSYEQYF. DNA for the CDR3: TGCAGCGTTGCGGGCAGGGGAACGGCCAGCTCCTACGAGCAGTACTTC.

The table lists this clonotype with a few counts. The chain employs TRBV4-3 and TRBJ2-1; D perhaps matches TRBD1 (6 bases). Germline-derived CDR1 and CDR2 are LGHNA and YSLEER. V lost 4 bases and J 2 bases, leaving 15 bases between the germline ends. This CDR3 comprises 16 residues. The CDR3: CASSPRTALPYNEQFF. The CDR3 region has the DNA TGCGCCAGCAGCCCCCGGACAGCCCTTCCCTACAATGAGCAGTTCTTC.

This clonotype has a count of ten or more. The gene calls are TRBV7-3 and TRBJ2-1; weak D call: TRBD1 (6 bases). Germline CDR1 reads SGHTA; CDR2 reads FQGTGA. V lost 0 bases and J lost 0, with 12 bases in between. The CDR3 is 17 amino acids. The CDR3 is CASSLTGTGSSYNEQFF. Written as DNA, the CDR3 is TGTGCCAGCAGCTTAACGGGTACAGGGAGCTCCTACAATGAGCAGTTCTTC.

The chain employs TRBV20-1 and TRBJ2-1, with 9 bases that match TRBD2. Germline CDR1 and CDR2: DFQATT and SNEGSKA (reference sequence). The trim removed 3 bases at V and 1 base at J, leaving 10 bases unmatched. The CDR3 is made up of 17 amino acids. The CDR3 DNA follows: TGCAGTGCTAGGCCTAACCCTCTAGCGGGGTCCTACAATGAGCAGTTCTTC. It encodes CSARPNPLAGSYNEQFF.

This clonotype was seen a handful of times. The chain employs TRBV20-1 and TRBJ1-2; 9 bases map to TRBD1. The CDR3 has 14 residues. V lost 8 bases, J lost 3 bases, and 10 bases stayed unmatched. The germline V gene encodes CDR1 DFQATT and CDR2 SNEGSKA (reference sequence). This chain's CDR3 is CSQGGRQGDYGYTF. CDR3 nucleotide sequence: TGCAGTCAGGGTGGTCGACAGGGGGACTATGGCTACACCTTC.

The rearrangement joins TRBV27 to TRBJ1-1, with D unresolved. Trimming left V 0 bases short and J 4 bases short, with 6 bases between. The length of the CDR3 is 13 residues. From germline, CDR1 is MNHEY and CDR2 SMNVEV (reference sequence). The CDR3 loop is CASSLSSITEAFF. The CDR3 DNA is TGTGCCAGCAGTTTATCTTCCATCACTGAAGCTTTCTTT.

The V gene is TRBV27, the J gene TRBJ2-5; D remains unclear. The CDR3 length is 15 residues. V lost 3 bases and J 4 bases, leaving 15 bases between the germline ends. Germline-derived CDR1 and CDR2 are MNHEY and SMNVEV (reference sequence). CDR3 nucleotide sequence: TGTGCCAGCAGTTTTTCGGACGACTTCGGAGAGACCCAGTACTTC. Translation: CASSFSDDFGETQYF.

A word on this clonotype: The junction departs from the called germline gene at one end, perhaps through a read error. The chain uses TRBV12-3 or TRBV12-4 and TRBJ1-2; 8 nucleotides match TRBD1. This CDR3 spans 15 amino acids. CDR3 protein: CASSFGTGSNYGYTF. The CDR3 DNA reads TGCGCCAGCAGCTTCGGGACAGGCAGTAACTATGGCTACACCTTC.

Ten or more counts support this clonotype. The CDR3 here is CASSLVQGMGTEAFF. The CDR3, as DNA: TGCGCCAGCAGCTTGGTACAGGGGATGGGGACTGAAGCTTTCTTT. The chain couples TRBV5-1 to TRBJ1-1; TRBD1 matches 7 bases. Trimming took 0 bases from V and 5 from J; bases not matched to a gene: 7. Germline assignment: CDR1 SGHRS and CDR2 YFSETQ. The CDR3 runs to 15 residues.

This clonotype was found many times. The V gene is TRBV18, the J gene TRBJ2-1; D gene uncertain. CDR1 and CDR2 (germline): KGHSH, LQKENI. CDR3 size: 15 residues. Trimming stripped 3 bases from V and 8 bases from J, with 17 bases between. CDR3 sequence reads: CASSPPDLQGHEQFF. DNA for the CDR3: TGTGCCAGCTCACCTCCGGACCTACAAGGGCATGAGCAGTTCTTC.

The chain is built from TRBV7-9 and TRBJ2-7; D is unclear. The V gene's germline CDR1 is SEHNR and CDR2 FQNEAQ (reference sequence). Trimming removed 5 bases at V and 0 bases at J, with 14 bases between. The CDR3 loop spans 15 amino acids. The CDR3 reads CASSPKGGSSYEQYV. CDR3 nucleotide sequence: TGTGCCAGCAGCCCCAAGGGCGGTTCCTCCTACGAGCAGTACGTC.

The sample holds many counts of this clonotype. This chain connects TRBV3-1 to TRBJ2-1; 9 bases agree with TRBD1. Unmatched junction bases numbered 9, after V lost 3 bases and J lost 6 bases. CDR1 is LGHDT, CDR2 YNNKEL, per germline (reference sequence). The CDR3 is made up of 16 amino acids. As DNA, the CDR3 is TGTGCCAGCAGCCATGGCCCGGGACAGGGCATCAATGAGCAGTTCTTC. It is translated as CASSHGPGQGINEQFF.

V and J are TRBV4-2 and TRBJ1-5; D is ambiguous. Per germline, CDR1 LGHNA and CDR2 YNFKEQ. V dropped 0 bases and J dropped 2 bases, with 11 bases sitting between them. This CDR3 is built from 16 residues. The CDR3 loop is CASSQDWQEGNQPQHF. Written as DNA, the CDR3 is TGTGCCAGCAGCCAAGATTGGCAGGAGGGCAATCAGCCCCAGCATTTT.